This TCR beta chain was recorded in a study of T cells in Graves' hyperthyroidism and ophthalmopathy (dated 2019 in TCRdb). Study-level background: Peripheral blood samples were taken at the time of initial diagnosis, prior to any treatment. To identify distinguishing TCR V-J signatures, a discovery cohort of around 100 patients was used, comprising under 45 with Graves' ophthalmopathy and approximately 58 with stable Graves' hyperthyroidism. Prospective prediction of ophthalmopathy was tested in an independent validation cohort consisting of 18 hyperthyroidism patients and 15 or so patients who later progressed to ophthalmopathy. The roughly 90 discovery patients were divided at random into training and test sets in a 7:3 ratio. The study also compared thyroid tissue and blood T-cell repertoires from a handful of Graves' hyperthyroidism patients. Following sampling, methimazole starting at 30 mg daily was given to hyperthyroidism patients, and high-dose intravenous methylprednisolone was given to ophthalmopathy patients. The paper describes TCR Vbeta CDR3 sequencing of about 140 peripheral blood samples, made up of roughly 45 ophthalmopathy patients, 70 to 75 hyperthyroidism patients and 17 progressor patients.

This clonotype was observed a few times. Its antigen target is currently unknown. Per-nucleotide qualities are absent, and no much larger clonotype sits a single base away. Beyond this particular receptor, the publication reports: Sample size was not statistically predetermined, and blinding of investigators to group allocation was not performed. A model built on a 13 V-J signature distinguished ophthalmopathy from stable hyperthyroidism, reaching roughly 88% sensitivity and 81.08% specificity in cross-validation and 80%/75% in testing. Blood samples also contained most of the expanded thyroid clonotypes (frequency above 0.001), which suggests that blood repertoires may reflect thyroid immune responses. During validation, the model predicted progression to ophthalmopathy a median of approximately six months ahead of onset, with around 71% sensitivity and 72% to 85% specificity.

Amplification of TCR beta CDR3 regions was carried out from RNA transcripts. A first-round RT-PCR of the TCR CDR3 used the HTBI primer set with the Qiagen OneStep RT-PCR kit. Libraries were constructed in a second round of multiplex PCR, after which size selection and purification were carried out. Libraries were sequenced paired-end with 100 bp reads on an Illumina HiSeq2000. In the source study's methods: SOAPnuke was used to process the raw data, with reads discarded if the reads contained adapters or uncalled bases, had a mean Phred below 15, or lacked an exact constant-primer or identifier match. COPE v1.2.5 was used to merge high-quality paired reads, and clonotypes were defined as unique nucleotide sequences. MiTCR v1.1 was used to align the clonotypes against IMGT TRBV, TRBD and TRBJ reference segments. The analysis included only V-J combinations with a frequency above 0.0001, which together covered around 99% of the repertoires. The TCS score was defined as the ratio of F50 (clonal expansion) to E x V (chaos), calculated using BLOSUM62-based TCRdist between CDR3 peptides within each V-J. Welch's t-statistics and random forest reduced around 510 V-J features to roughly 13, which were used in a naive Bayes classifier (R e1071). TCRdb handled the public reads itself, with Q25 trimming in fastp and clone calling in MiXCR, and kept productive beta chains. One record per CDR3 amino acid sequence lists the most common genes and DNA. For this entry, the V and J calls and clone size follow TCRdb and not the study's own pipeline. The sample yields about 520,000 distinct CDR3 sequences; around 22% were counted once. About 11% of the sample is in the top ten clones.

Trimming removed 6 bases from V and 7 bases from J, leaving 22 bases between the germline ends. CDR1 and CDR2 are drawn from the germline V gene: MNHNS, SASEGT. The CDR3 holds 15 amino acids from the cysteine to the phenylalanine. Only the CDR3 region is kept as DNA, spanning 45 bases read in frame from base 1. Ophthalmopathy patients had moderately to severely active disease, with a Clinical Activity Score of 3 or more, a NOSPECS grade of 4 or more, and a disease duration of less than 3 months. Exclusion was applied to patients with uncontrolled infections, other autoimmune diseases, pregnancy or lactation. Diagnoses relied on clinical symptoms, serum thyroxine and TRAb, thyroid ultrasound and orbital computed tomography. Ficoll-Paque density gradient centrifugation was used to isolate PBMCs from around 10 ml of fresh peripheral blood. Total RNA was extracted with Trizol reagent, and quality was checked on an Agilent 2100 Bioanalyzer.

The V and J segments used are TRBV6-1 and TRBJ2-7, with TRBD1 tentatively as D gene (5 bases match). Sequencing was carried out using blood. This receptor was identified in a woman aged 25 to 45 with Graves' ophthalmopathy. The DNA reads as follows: TGTGCCAGCAGCCCCTGGGGCGGCTCCGCTGGTGAGCAGTACTTC. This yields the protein CASSPWGGSAGEQYF.